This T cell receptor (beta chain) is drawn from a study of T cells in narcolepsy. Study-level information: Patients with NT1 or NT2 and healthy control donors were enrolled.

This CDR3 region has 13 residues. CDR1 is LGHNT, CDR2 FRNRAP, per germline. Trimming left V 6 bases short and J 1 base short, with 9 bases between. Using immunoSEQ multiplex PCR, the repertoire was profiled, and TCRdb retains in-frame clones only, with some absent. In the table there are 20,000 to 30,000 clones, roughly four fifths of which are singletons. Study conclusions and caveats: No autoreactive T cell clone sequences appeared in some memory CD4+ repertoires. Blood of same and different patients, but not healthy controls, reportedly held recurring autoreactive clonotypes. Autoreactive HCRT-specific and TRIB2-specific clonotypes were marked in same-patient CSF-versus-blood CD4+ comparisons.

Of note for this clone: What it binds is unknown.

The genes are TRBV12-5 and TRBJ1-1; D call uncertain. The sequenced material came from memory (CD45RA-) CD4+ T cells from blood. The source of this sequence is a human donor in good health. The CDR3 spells CASGWAGNTEAFF. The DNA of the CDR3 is TGTGCTAGTGGGTGGGCGGGGAACACTGAAGCTTTCTTT.